The rows below give T cell receptor beta chains drawn from one sample of a study of Graves' ophthalmopathy and Graves' hyperthyroidism. TCRdb reprocessed the multiplex PCR reads via MiXCR and lists one record per CDR3 protein. The sample yields about 1.1 million distinct CDR3 sequences, less than 45% seen once. Sequenced input: peripheral blood or thyroid tissue (not recorded which). These receptors were taken from an adult man with Graves' hyperthyroidism. Each CDR3 is given without its conserved first and last residue.

j_gene | v_gene | len | CDR3aa
TRBJ1-5 | TRBV27 | 11 | ASSTGGQQPQH
TRBJ1-6 | TRBV6-5 | 12 | AGEFRTGHSPLH
TRBJ1-1 | TRBV7-9 | 11 | ASSLQGGLEAF
TRBJ2-2 | TRBV20-1 | 12 | SARDGTQTGELF
TRBJ2-6 | TRBV4-2 | 14 | ASSQDFDSGANVLT
TRBJ2-7 | TRBV7-7 | 13 | ASSPTGTGGREQY
TRBJ1-1 | TRBV12-3/TRBV12-4 | 11 | ASSLSVATEAF
TRBJ2-7 | TRBV28 | 14 | ASSFSAGHRDDEQY
TRBJ1-1 | TRBV5-8 | 8 | ASSFYWML
TRBJ2-5 | TRBV10-3 | 13 | AISGEGAGSETQY
TRBJ1-6 | TRBV20-1 | 15 | SARDRRQGTVNSPLH
TRBJ1-6 | TRBV25-1 | 13 | ASRTRGTNNSPLH
TRBJ2-7 | TRBV28 | 14 | ASSSAWGQGGYEQY
TRBJ2-7 | TRBV5-6 | 9 | ASTQGREQY
TRBJ1-6 | TRBV6-5 | 11 | ASRWRVESPLH
TRBJ1-1 | TRBV12-3/TRBV12-4 | 11 | ASRTDPNTEAF
TRBJ1-2 | TRBV29-1 | 12 | SVEATGVAYGYT
TRBJ2-7 | TRBV25-1 | 12 | ASSPRDSRYEQY
TRBJ2-7 | TRBV20-1 | 12 | SARPYSPSYEQY
TRBJ2-7 | TRBV27 | 12 | ASRKQGARDDLY
TRBJ2-6 | TRBV7-2 | 14 | ASSLGVPPGANVLT
TRBJ2-5 | TRBV5-1 | 12 | ASGEDRAGGTQY
TRBJ2-2 | TRBV19 | 15 | ASSIGWSHRSAGELF
TRBJ1-1 | TRBV11-2 | 16 | ASSLPKGVGLLNTEAF
TRBJ1-2 | TRBV7-2 | 13 | ASSPSANRGRGYT
TRBJ1-2 | TRBV24-1 | 11 | ATSVTGGRGYT
TRBJ2-7 | TRBV12-3/TRBV12-4 | 11 | ASRRTGPYEQY
TRBJ1-1 | TRBV7-9 | 13 | ASSSLGGGRTEAF
TRBJ1-5 | TRBV10-3 | 13 | ASRKDRAGNQPQH
TRBJ2-7 | TRBV7-9 | 11 | ASSPLDHYEQY
TRBJ2-7 | TRBV7-3 | 11 | ASSKSGVYEQY
TRBJ2-7 | TRBV2 | 12 | ASSEEQGSNEQY
TRBJ1-2 | TRBV4-3 | 15 | ASSQRGQAIGSYGYT
TRBJ2-5 | TRBV11-2 | 10 | ASSSPGGYKY
TRBJ2-7 | TRBV5-1 | 12 | ASSLAPLPYEQY
TRBJ2-7 | TRBV19 | 11 | ASSESGTYEQY
TRBJ1-5 | TRBV25-1 | 12 | ASSGGTANQPQH
TRBJ1-1 | TRBV14 | 14 | ASSHRAGQGATEAF
TRBJ1-1 | TRBV5-1 | 13 | ASSQRTRTPTEAF
TRBJ1-5 | TRBV5-8 | 13 | ASSLPQPSNQPQH
TRBJ2-7 | TRBV20-1 | 13 | SAGKLAGGPIEQY
TRBJ2-7 | TRBV29-1 | 10 | SVAVGAREQY
TRBJ2-6 | TRBV24-1 | 14 | AASDPGSSGANVLT
TRBJ2-7 | TRBV2 | 13 | ASSSPGGFSYEQY
TRBJ1-2 | TRBV12-3/TRBV12-4 | 12 | ASSRDRGSYGYT
TRBJ2-7 | TRBV5-4 | 13 | ASSTPRDFISEQY
TRBJ2-2 | TRBV7-9 | 14 | ASSSYRGRNTGELF
TRBJ2-7 | TRBV15 | 12 | ATSPSDGVYEQY
TRBJ2-1 | TRBV20-1 | 11 | SAWLADGDEQF
TRBJ2-7 | TRBV25-1 | 12 | ASSSDRSYYEQY
TRBJ2-1 | TRBV7-2 | 14 | ASSSIGTSGNNEQF
TRBJ2-5 | TRBV29-1 | 7 | SVGWTQY
TRBJ2-7 | TRBV12-3/TRBV12-4 | 13 | ASTGYGTGTYEQY
TRBJ1-1 | TRBV6-2/TRBV6-3 | 12 | ASGRGGANTEAF
TRBJ2-7 | TRBV29-1 | 12 | SALGGGGSYEQY
TRBJ2-7 | TRBV7-2 | 11 | ASSRSGTNEQY
TRBJ2-5 | TRBV7-6 | 14 | ASSLATRFGGETQY
TRBJ2-2 | TRBV5-1 | 15 | ASSLAVGLGNTGELF